This T cell receptor (beta chain) stems from a study of T cells in Graves' hyperthyroidism and ophthalmopathy. Amplified TCR beta CDR3 regions derived from RNA transcripts. An initial round of RT-PCR targeting the TCR CDR3 relied on the HTBI primer set. TCRdb analysed the multiplex PCR reads with MiXCR anew, one entry per CDR3 protein. The sample lists roughly 200,000 distinct CDR3 sequences, approximately 20% occurring once. Across 18 months, stable Graves' hyperthyroidism was marked by no progression to ophthalmopathy. There are many counts of this clonotype. V lost 5 bases and J lost 4, with 20 bases in between. Per the germline V gene, CDR1 is GTSNPN and CDR2 is SVGIG (reference sequence). The CDR3 is made up of 15 amino acids.

The sample was blood. The V gene is TRBV30, the J gene TRBJ1-1; D remains unclear. This sequence originates from a man aged 35 to 55 with Graves' hyperthyroidism. The CDR3 region has the DNA TGTGCCTGGGTGGGTGGCGCAGTCGGGGTCACTGAAGCTTTCTTT. Protein product: CAWVGGAVGVTEAFF. The entire variable domain, with the rest obtained from reference TRBV30 and TRBJ1-1, is as follows: SQTIHQWPATLVQPVGSPLSLECTVEGTSNPNLYWYRQAAGRGLQLLFYSVGIGQISSEVPQNLSASRPQDRQFILSSKKLLLSDSGFYLCAWVGGAVGVTEAFFGQGTRLTVV.